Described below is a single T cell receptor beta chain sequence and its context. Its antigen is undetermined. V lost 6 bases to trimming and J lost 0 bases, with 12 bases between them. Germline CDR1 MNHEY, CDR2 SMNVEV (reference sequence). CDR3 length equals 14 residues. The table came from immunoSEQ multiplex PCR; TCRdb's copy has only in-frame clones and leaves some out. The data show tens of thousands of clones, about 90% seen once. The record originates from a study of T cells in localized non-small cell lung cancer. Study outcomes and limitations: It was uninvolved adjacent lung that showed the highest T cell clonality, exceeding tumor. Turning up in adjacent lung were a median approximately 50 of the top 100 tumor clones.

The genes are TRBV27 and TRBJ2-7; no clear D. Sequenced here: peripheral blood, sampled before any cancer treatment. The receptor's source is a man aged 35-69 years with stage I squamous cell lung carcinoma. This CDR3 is CASRPIRSSYEQYF. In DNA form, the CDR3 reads TGTGCCAGCAGGCCTATCAGAAGCTCCTACGAGCAGTACTTC.